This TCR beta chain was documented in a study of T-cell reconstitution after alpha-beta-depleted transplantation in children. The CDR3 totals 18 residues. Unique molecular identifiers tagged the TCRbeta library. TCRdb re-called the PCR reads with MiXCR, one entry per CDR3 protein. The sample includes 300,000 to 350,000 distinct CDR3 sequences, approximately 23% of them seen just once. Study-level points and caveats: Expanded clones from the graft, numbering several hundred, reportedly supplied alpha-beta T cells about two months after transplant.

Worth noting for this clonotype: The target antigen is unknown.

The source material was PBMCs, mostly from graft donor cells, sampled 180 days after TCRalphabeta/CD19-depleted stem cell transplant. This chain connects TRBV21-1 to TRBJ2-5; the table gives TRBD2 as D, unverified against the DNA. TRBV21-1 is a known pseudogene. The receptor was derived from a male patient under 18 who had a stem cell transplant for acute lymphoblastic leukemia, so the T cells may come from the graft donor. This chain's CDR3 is CASSWGTSGQTDQETQYF. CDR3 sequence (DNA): TGTGCCAGCAGCTGGGGGACTAGCGGTCAAACCGACCAAGAGACCCAGTACTTC.